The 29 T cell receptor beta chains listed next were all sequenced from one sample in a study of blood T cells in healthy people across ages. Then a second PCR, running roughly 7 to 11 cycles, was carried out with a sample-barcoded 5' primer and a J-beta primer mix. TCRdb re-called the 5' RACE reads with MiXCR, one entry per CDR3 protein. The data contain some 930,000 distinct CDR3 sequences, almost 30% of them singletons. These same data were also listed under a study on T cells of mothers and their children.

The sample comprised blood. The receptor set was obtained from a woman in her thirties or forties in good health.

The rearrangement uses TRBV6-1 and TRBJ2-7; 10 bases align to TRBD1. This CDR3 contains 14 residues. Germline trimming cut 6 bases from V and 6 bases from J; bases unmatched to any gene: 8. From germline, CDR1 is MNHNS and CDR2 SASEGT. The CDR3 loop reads CASRATGGWGEQYF. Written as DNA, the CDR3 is TGTGCCAGCAGAGCGACAGGGGGCTGGGGCGAGCAGTACTTC.

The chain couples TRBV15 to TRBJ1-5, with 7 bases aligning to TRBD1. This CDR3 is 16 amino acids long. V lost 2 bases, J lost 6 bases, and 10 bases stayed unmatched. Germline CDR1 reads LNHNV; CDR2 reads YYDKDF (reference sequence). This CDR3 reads CATSRSTGEWGQPQHF. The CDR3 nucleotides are TGTGCCACCAGCAGATCTACAGGGGAGTGGGGTCAGCCCCAGCATTTT.

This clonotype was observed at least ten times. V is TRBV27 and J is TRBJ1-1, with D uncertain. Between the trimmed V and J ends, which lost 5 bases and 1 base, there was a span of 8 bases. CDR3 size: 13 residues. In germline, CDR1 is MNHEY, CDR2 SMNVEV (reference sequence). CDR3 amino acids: CASSLTPNTEAFF. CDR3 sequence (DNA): TGTGCCAGCAGTCTAACCCCGAACACTGAAGCTTTCTTT.

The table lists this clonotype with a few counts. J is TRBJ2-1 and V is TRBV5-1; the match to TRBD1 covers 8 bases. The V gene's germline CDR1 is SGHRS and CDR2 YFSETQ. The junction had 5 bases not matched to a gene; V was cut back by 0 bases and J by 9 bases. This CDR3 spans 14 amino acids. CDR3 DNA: TGCGCCAGCAGCTTGGATGGCCAGGGGGCTGAGCAGTTCTTC. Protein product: CASSLDGQGAEQFF.

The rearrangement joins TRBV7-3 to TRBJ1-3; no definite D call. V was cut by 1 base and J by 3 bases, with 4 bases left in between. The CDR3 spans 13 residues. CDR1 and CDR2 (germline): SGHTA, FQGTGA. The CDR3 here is CASSLRVGNTIYF. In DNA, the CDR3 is TGTGCCAGCAGCTTAAGGGTTGGAAACACCATATATTTT. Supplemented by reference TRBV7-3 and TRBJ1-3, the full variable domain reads GAGVSQTPSNKVTEKGKYVELRCDPISGHTALYWYRQSLGQGPEFLIYFQGTGAADDSGLPNDRFFAVRPEGSVSTLKIQRTERGDSAVYLCASSLRVGNTIYFGEGSWLTVV.

The chain's CDR3 is CASSPKRTGSDEQFF. Here the CDR3 DNA reads TGTGCCAGCAGCCCGAAAAGGACAGGGTCCGATGAGCAGTTCTTC. The chain combines TRBV7-9 with TRBJ2-1; 8 nucleotides agree with TRBD1. The V gene's germline CDR1 is SEHNR and CDR2 FQNEAQ (reference sequence). Germline trimming cut 5 bases from V and 8 bases from J; bases unmatched to any gene: 11. This CDR3 has 15 amino acids.

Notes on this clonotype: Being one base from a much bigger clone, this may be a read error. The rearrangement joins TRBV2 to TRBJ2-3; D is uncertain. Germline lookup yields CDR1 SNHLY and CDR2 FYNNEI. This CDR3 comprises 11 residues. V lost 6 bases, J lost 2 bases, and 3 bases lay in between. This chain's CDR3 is CASRDTDTQYF. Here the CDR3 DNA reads TGTGCCAGCAGGGACACAGATACGCAGTATTTT.

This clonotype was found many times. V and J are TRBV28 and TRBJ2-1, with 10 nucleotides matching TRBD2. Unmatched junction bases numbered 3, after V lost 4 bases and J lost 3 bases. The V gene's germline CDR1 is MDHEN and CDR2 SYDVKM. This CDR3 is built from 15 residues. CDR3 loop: CASSWLAGDYNEQFF. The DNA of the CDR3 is TGTGCCAGCAGTTGGCTAGCGGGGGACTACAATGAGCAGTTCTTC.

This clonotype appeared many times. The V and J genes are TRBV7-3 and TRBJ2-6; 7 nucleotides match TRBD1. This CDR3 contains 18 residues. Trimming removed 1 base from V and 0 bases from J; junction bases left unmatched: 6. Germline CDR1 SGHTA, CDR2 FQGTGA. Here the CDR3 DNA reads TGTGCCAGCAGCTTAATGGGGACAGCGAACTCTGGGGCCAACGTCCTGACTTTC. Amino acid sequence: CASSLMGTANSGANVLTF. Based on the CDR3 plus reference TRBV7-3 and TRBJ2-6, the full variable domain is GAGVSQTPSNKVTEKGKYVELRCDPISGHTALYWYRQSLGQGPEFLIYFQGTGAADDSGLPNDRFFAVRPEGSVSTLKIQRTERGDSAVYLCASSLMGTANSGANVLTFGAGSRLTVL.

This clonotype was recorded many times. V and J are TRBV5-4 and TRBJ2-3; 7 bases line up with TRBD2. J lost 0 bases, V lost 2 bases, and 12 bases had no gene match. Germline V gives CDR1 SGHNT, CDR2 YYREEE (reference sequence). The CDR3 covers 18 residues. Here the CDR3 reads CASSFWGGTPTSTDTQYF. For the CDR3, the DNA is TGTGCCAGCAGCTTCTGGGGGGGAACCCCGACCAGCACAGATACGCAGTATTTT.

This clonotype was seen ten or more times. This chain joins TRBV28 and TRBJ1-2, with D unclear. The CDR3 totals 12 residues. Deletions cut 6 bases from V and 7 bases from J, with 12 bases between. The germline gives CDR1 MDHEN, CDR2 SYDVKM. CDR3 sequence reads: CASSSTSGGYTF. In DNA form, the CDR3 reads TGTGCCAGCAGCTCTACCTCCGGTGGCTACACCTTC.

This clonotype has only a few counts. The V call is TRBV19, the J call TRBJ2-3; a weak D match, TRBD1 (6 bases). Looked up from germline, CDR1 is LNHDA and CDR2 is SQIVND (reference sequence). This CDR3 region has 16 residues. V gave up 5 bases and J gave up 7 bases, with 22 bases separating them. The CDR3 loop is CASSGTTGIPPHTQYF. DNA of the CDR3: TGTGCCAGTAGTGGAACGACAGGAATCCCGCCCCATACGCAGTATTTT. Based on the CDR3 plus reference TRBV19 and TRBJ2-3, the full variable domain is DGGITQSPKYLFRKEGQNVTLSCEQNLNHDAMYWYRQDPGQGLRLIYYSQIVNDFQKGDIAEGYSVSREKKESFPLTVTSAQKNPTAFYLCASSGTTGIPPHTQYFGPGTRLTVL.

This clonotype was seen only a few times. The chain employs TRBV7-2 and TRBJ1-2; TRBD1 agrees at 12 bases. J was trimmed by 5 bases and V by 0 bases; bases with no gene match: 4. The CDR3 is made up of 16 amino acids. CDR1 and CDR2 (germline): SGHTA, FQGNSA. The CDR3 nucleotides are TGTGCCAGCAGCTTAGCGGGGACAGGGGGCGGTTATGGCTACACCTTC. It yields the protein CASSLAGTGGGYGYTF. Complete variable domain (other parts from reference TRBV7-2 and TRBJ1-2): GAGVSQSPSNKVTEKGKDVELRCDPISGHTALYWYRQSLGQGLEFLIYFQGNSAPDKSGLPSDRFSAERTGGSVSTLTIQRTQQEDSAVYLCASSLAGTGGGYGYTFGSGTRLTVV.

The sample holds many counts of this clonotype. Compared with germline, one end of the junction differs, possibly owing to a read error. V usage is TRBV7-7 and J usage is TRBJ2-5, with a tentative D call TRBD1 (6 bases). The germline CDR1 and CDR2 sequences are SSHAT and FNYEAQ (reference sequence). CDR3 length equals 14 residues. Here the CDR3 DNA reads TGTGCTAGCAGCATCACCGGGACATTGGAGACCCAGTACTTC. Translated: CASSITGTLETQYF.

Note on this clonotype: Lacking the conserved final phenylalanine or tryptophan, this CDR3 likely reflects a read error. The CDR3 sequence is CAMDALLYNEQFS. CDR3 nucleotide sequence: TGTGCTATGGACGCCCTCCTTTACAATGAGCAGTTCTCC. This sequence joins TRBV30 and TRBJ2-1; D uncertain. There are 13 residues in the CDR3. Per germline, CDR1 GTSNPN and CDR2 SVGIG (reference sequence).

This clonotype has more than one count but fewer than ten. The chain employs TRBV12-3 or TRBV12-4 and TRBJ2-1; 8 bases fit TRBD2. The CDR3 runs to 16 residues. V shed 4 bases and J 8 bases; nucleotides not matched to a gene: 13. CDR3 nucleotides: TGTGCCAGCAGTTCGAACTCAGGACTAGCTGGCTATGAGCAGTTCTTC. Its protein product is CASSSNSGLAGYEQFF.

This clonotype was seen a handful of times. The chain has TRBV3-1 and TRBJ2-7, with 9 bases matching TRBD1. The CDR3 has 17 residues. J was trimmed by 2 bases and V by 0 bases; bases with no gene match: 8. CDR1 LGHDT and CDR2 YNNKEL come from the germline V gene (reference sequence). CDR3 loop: CASSQESSRDRAYEQYF. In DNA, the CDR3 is TGTGCCAGCAGCCAAGAATCCAGCCGGGACAGGGCCTACGAGCAGTACTTC.

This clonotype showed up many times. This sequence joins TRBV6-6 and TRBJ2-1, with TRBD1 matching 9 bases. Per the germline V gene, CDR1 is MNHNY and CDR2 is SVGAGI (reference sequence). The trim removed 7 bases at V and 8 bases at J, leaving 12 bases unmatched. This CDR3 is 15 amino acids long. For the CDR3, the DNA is TGTGCCAGCAACCACCCGGGACAGGGCGGGGATGAGCAGTTCTTC. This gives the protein CASNHPGQGGDEQFF.

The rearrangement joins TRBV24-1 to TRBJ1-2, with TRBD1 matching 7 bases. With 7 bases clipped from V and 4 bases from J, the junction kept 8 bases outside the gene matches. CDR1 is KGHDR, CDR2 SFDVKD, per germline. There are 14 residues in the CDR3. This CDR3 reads CATRATGKSYGYTF. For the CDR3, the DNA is TGTGCCACCAGAGCGACAGGGAAGTCCTATGGCTACACCTTC.

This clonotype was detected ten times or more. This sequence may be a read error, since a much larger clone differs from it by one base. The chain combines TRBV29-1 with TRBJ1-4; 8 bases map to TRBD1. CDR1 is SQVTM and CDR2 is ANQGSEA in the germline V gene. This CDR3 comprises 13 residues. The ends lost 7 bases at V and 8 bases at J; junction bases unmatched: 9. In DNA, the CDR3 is TGCAGCGGTGGGGACAGGCGAAGGGAAAAACTGTTTTTT. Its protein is CSGGDRRREKLFF.

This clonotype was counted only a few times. CDR3 nucleotide sequence: TGCAGTGCTAGACCTAGCGGGCGGGACTACGAGCAGTACTTC. Amino acid sequence: CSARPSGRDYEQYF. This rearrangement joins TRBV20-1 to TRBJ2-7; TRBD2 aligns across 8 bases. Trimming at V came to 2 bases and at J to 3 bases, leaving 6 bases not matched to a gene. CDR3 size: 14 residues. Germline V CDR1 and CDR2: DFQATT, SNEGSKA (reference sequence).

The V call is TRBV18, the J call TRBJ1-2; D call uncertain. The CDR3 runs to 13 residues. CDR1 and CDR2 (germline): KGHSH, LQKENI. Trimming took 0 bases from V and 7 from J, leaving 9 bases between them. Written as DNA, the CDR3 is TGTGCCAGCTCACCACCGGGCGGGTTTGGCTACACCTTC. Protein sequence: CASSPPGGFGYTF.

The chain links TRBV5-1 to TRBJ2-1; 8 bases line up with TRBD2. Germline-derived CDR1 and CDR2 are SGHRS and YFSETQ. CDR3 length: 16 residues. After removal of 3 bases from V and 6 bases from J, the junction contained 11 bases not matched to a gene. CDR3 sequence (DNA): TGCGCCAGCAGCTGGGGGGCCGGGGGGGCGCGCAATGAGCAGTTCTTC. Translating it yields CASSWGAGGARNEQFF.

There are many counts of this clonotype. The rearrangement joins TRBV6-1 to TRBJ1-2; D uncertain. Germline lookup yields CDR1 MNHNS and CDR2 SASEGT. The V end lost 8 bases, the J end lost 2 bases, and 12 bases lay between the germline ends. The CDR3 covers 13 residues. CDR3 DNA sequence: TGTGCCAGCTTGGAAGGGCAAAACTATGGCTACACCTTC. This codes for CASLEGQNYGYTF.

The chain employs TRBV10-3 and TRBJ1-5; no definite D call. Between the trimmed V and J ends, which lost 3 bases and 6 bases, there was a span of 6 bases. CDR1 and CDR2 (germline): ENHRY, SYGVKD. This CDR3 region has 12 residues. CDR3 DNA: TGTGCCATCAGTGAACGGGGTCAGCCCCAGCATTTT. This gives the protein CAISERGQPQHF.

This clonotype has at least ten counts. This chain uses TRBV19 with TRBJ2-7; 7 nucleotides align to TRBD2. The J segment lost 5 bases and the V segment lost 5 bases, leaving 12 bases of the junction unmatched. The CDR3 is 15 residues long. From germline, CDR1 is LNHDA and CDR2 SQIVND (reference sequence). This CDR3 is CASSFGLGVVDEQYF. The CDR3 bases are TGTGCCAGTAGTTTCGGACTAGGGGTTGTCGACGAGCAGTACTTC.

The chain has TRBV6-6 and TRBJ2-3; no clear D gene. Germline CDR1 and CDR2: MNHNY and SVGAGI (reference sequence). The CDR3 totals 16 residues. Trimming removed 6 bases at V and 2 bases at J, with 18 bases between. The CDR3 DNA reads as TGTGCCAGCAGCCCAGATCAGGAACTCTACACAGATACGCAGTATTTT. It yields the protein CASSPDQELYTDTQYF.

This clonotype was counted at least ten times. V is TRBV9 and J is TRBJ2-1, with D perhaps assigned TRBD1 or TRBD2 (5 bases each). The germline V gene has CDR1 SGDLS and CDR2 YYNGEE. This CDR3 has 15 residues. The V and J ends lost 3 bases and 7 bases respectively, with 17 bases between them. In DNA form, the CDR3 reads TGTGCCAGCAGCGGCCGGGACGGCATCTCAAATGAGCAGTTCTTC. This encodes CASSGRDGISNEQFF. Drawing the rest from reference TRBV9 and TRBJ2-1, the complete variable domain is DSGVTQTPKHLITATGQRVTLRCSPRSGDLSVYWYQQSLDQGLQFLIQYYNGEERAKGNILERFSAQQFPDLHSELNLSSLELGDSALYFCASSGRDGISNEQFFGPGTRLTVL.

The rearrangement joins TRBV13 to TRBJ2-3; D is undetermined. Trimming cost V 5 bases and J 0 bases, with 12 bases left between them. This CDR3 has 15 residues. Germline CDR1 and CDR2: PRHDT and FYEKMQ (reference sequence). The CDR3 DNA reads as TGTGCCAGCAGCCTGATGGTCTCTAGCACAGATACGCAGTATTTT. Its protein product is CASSLMVSSTDTQYF. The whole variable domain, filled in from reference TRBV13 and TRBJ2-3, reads AAGVIQSPRHLIKEKRETATLKCYPIPRHDTVYWYQQGPGQDPQFLISFYEKMQSDKGSIPDRFSAQQFSDYHSELNMSSLELGDSALYFCASSLMVSSTDTQYFGPGTRLTVL.